This TCR beta chain was captured by sequencing in a study of CD8+CD57+ T cells in acquired aplastic anemia. A word on this clonotype: Its antigen remains unknown.

Germline lookup yields CDR1 SNHLY and CDR2 FYNNEI. The CDR3 runs 15 residues. V lost 7 bases and J lost 4; bases outside the gene matches: 4. TCR beta VDJ and CDR3 were profiled, and genomic DNA was the template. TCRdb passed the reads through MiXCR, listing each CDR3 protein once. The data show roughly 81,000 distinct CDR3 sequences, approximately 46% seen once. Regarding the study as a whole: CD8+ Simpson's diversity did not differ significantly between patients and controls. Sharing between patients and controls was observed for twenty-nine CD8+ CDR3 sequences.

The origin of this receptor is a human donor in good health, serving as a control. The sequenced sample consisted of sorted CD4+, CD8+, or CD8+CD57+ T cells (not recorded which) from PBMCs. The V gene is TRBV2, the J gene TRBJ2-3; 14 nucleotides align to TRBD2. The CDR3: CASTGLAGVADTQYF. For the CDR3, the DNA is TGTGCCAGCACGGGACTAGCGGGAGTTGCAGATACGCAGTATTTT.